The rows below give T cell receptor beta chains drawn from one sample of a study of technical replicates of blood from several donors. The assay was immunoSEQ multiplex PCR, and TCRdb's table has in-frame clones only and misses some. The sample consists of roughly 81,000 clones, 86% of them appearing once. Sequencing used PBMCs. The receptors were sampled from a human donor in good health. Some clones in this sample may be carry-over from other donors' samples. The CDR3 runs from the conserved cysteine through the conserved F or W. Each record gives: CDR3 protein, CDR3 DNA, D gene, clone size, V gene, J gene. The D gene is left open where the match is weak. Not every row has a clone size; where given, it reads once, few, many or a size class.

CDR3aa: CAISEPFGTGPIGYTF
CDR3nt: TGTGCCATCAGTGAGCCTTTTGGGACAGGGCCTATAGGCTACACCTTC
d_gene: TRBD1
abundance: once
v_gene: TRBV10-3
j_gene: TRBJ1-2

CDR3aa: CASSLLGDRAYGYTF
CDR3nt: TGCGCCAGCAGCTTATTGGGGGACAGGGCCTATGGCTACACCTTC
d_gene: TRBD1
abundance: once
v_gene: TRBV5-1
j_gene: TRBJ1-2

CDR3aa: CASSERGLAGGQRETQYF
CDR3nt: TGTGCCAGCAGTGAACGAGGCCTAGCGGGGGGGCAACGAGAGACCCAGTACTTC
d_gene: TRBD2
abundance: NA
v_gene: TRBV2
j_gene: TRBJ2-5

CDR3aa: CASSEPGSGAFF
CDR3nt: TGTGCCAGCAGCGAACCGGGAAGCGGGGCTTTCTTT
d_gene: NA
abundance: once
v_gene: TRBV11-1
j_gene: TRBJ1-1

CDR3aa: CASSQCWDRGPLEQYF
CDR3nt: TGCGCCAGCAGTCAATGCTGGGACAGGGGACCTCTCGAGCAGTACTTC
d_gene: TRBD1
abundance: NA
v_gene: TRBV23-1
j_gene: TRBJ2-7

CDR3aa: CSVLWRDHSYEQYF
CDR3nt: TGCAGCGTCTTGTGGCGGGATCACTCCTACGAGCAGTACTTC
d_gene: NA
abundance: NA
v_gene: TRBV29-1
j_gene: TRBJ2-7

CDR3aa: CASSQSLWREQYF
CDR3nt: TGCGCCAGCAGTCAATCGCTATGGAGGGAGCAGTACTTC
d_gene: NA
abundance: once
v_gene: TRBV23-1
j_gene: TRBJ2-7

CDR3aa: CASSLWGGNSGEQFF
CDR3nt: TGCGCCAGCAGCTTGTGGGGGGGCAATTCGGGTGAGCAGTTCTTC
d_gene: NA
abundance: NA
v_gene: TRBV5-1
j_gene: TRBJ2-1

CDR3aa: CASSSPGTSGGPLIQYF
CDR3nt: TGTGCCAGCAGCTCACCTGGGACTAGCGGGGGGCCCCTAATCCAGTACTTC
d_gene: TRBD2
abundance: NA
v_gene: TRBV2
j_gene: TRBJ2-5

CDR3aa: CASSQEGTRGEKLFF
CDR3nt: TGCGCCAGCAGCCAGGAAGGGACACGAGGTGAAAAACTGTTTTTT
d_gene: NA
abundance: NA
v_gene: TRBV4-1
j_gene: TRBJ1-4